This T cell receptor (beta chain) emerged from a study of cytomegalovirus exposure and HLA in healthy donors. The study's findings and limits: By HLA locus, TCR association rates varied in a later analysis, with DRB1 showing the most and HLA-C the fewest. Presence/absence comparisons presumed near-even sequencing depth among donors.

This clone occurred a few times. Its antigen is as yet unknown. Per germline, CDR1 LNHNV and CDR2 YYDKDF (reference sequence). The CDR3 has 15 residues. V shed 0 bases and J 4 bases; nucleotides not matched to a gene: 3. PCR primers comprised 60 Vbeta and 13 Jbeta primers. The table came from immunoSEQ multiplex PCR; TCRdb's copy has only in-frame clones and leaves some out. The sample yields about 150,000 clones, around three quarters seen once. This sequence was found in a man aged 40-50 years in good health and CMV-seropositive. The sequencing sample was made of PBMCs. V is TRBV15 and J is TRBJ1-3; 7 nucleotides match TRBD1. The CDR3 nucleotides read TGTGCCACCAGCAGAGACAGGGGGACGGGAAACACCATATATTTT. Its protein product is CATSRDRGTGNTIYF.